Sequencing of this T cell receptor (beta chain) was carried out in a study of molecular identifiers for immune sequencing clone quantification. Turning to this clonotype: A much larger clone is a single base away; this may be a read error.

CDR3 length: 14 amino acids. CDR1 and CDR2 from the germline V gene are SGHRS and YFSETQ. TCRdb used MiXCR to reprocess the PCR reads, holding one entry per CDR3 protein. The sample carries about 630,000 distinct CDR3 sequences, around 25% recorded once. Every naive CD8 library was made from between roughly 18,000 and 1,100,000 sorted cells with 10%, 30% or 50% RNA. Sorting captured naive CD8 T cells as CD8+CD4-CCR7+CD45RA+. This TCR was recovered from a human donor in good health. Some libraries in this study had Jurkat cell RNA spiked in. Sequencing used naive CD8+ T cells from blood, with Jurkat cell RNA spiked in. Subset described: FACS-sorted CD8+CD4-CCR7+CD45RA+ naive T cells. V usage is TRBV5-1 and J usage is TRBJ2-3, with D possibly being TRBD2 (5 bases). CDR3: CASSFVGSTDAQYF. In DNA, the CDR3 is TGCGCCAGCAGCTTCGTGGGGAGCACAGATGCGCAGTATTTT.